The 8 T cell receptor beta chains in this list originate from one sample, sequenced in a study of identifying expanded T cells in peripheral blood. Repertoires were generated with immunoSEQ multiplex PCR, while TCRdb's copy carries only in-frame clones and drops some. The table has approximately 100,000 clones, around nine tenths seen once. Specimen: blood. These receptors were taken from a person aged 18-70 years in good health.

The rearrangement joins TRBV5-8 to TRBJ1-2, with a tentative D call TRBD1 (6 bases). In germline, CDR1 is SGHTS, CDR2 YDEGEE. CDR3 length: 14 residues. Trimming pared 3 bases from V and 8 bases from J, leaving 17 bases between. The CDR3 protein is CASSSTGSREGYTF. The CDR3 nucleotides are TGTGCCAGCAGCTCCACAGGGTCGAGGGAGGGCTACACCTTC.

The V call is TRBV7-6, the J call TRBJ1-1; TRBD1 aligns across 7 bases. Germline values: CDR1 SGHVS, CDR2 FNYEAQ. This CDR3 has 13 residues. The trim removed 5 bases at V and 5 bases at J, leaving 5 bases unmatched. In DNA form, the CDR3 reads TGTGCCAGCAGCCAGGGGGTAAGGACTGAAGCTTTCTTT. It translates to CASSQGVRTEAFF.

The chain is built from TRBV7-8 and TRBJ2-5; D perhaps matches TRBD1 (6 bases). The V gene lost 6 bases and the J gene lost 0 bases, with 17 bases spanning the gap. The CDR3 sequence is 16 residues long. Germline assignment: CDR1 SGHVS and CDR2 FQNEAQ. CDR3 loop: CASSNPGHRYQETQYF. The CDR3 bases are TGTGCCAGCAGTAATCCGGGACATCGATACCAAGAGACCCAGTACTTC.

The V gene is TRBV9, the J gene TRBJ1-6; no definite D call. V dropped 3 bases and J dropped 7 bases, with 5 bases sitting between them. CDR3 length: 12 amino acids. Germline V CDR1 and CDR2: SGDLS, YYNGEE. In DNA form, the CDR3 reads TGTGCCAGCAGCGAAGGAAATTCACCCCTCCACTTT. It encodes CASSEGNSPLHF.

The gene calls are TRBV18 and TRBJ2-1; 12 nucleotides match TRBD2. The CDR3 contains 16 residues. CDR1 is KGHSH and CDR2 is LQKENI in the germline V gene. V lost 0 bases, J lost 6 bases, and 3 bases stayed unmatched. CDR3 sequence: CASSPPWTSGVNEQFF. CDR3 DNA sequence: TGTGCCAGCTCACCACCGTGGACTAGCGGGGTCAATGAGCAGTTCTTC.

Here the CDR3 reads CAWTPNSNQPQHF. Here the CDR3 DNA reads TGTGCCTGGACACCTAATAGCAATCAGCCCCAGCATTTT. V and J are TRBV30 and TRBJ1-5; D remains unclear. Germline V gives CDR1 GTSNPN, CDR2 SVGIG (reference sequence). The ends were cut back, 4 bases at V and 0 bases at J, with 7 bases in the middle. CDR3 length: 13 amino acids. Combining the CDR3 with reference TRBV30 and TRBJ1-5 gives the whole variable domain SQTIHQWPATLVQPVGSPLSLECTVEGTSNPNLYWYRQAAGRGLQLLFYSVGIGQISSEVPQNLSASRPQDRQFILSSKKLLLSDSGFYLCAWTPNSNQPQHFGDGTRLSIL.

This clone was counted only a few times. CDR3 nucleotides: TGTGCCAGCAGCTTGTACGTTTATAGTCAGACTAGTCCTTACGAGCAGTACTTC. Amino acids: CASSLYVYSQTSPYEQYF. The genes are TRBV7-2 and TRBJ2-7; a possible D gene is TRBD2 (6 bases). Germline CDR1 SGHTA, CDR2 FQGNSA. V was pared by 3 bases and J by 4 bases, with 25 bases between. This CDR3 has 18 amino acids.

The table lists this clone with a count of one. The chain joins TRBV19 to TRBJ2-7; D unclear. The length of the CDR3 is 12 residues. V lost 3 bases, J lost 4 bases, and 7 bases lay in between. The germline CDR1 and CDR2 sequences are LNHDA and SQIVND (reference sequence). The CDR3 DNA reads as TGTGCCAGTAGTATCCTAGGATACGAGCAGTACTTC. Protein sequence: CASSILGYEQYF. The full variable domain, with the rest looked up from reference TRBV19 and TRBJ2-7, is DGGITQSPKYLFRKEGQNVTLSCEQNLNHDAMYWYRQDPGQGLRLIYYSQIVNDFQKGDIAEGYSVSREKKESFPLTVTSAQKNPTAFYLCASSILGYEQYFGPGTRLTVT.